The 15 T cell receptor beta chains below were found in one sample sequenced in a study of CD8+ T cells in alopecia areata. Described treatment: oral pan-JAK inhibitor, 5-10 mg twice daily. As the sequencing template, cDNA was produced by extracting RNA and reverse transcribing it. Clones were sequenced by immunoSEQ multiplex PCR, and TCRdb holds only the in-frame ones, with some missing. The repertoire holds about 99,000 clones, with around 84% as singletons. This sample comprised CD8+ T cells sorted from blood, obtained around week 34, from a patient treated with tofacitinib. These receptors were taken from a human donor with alopecia areata.

The rearrangement links TRBV6-5 to TRBJ1-5; 9 bases are a match to TRBD1. The CDR3 extends over 14 amino acids. The germline V gene encodes CDR1 MNHEY and CDR2 SVGAGI. V trimming: 6 bases; J trimming: 7 bases; junction bases outside the gene matches: 7. CDR3 sequence reads: CASRAGTGQQPQHF. CDR3 sequence (DNA): TGTGCCAGCAGAGCCGGGACAGGGCAACAGCCCCAGCATTTT.

The chain joins TRBV7-9 to TRBJ2-5; TRBD1 matches 11 bases. Germline-derived CDR1 and CDR2 are SEHNR and FQNEAQ (reference sequence). CDR3 length equals 15 residues. With V trimmed by 0 bases and J by 3 bases, 0 bases remained unmatched. CDR3 loop: CASSLAGQGEETQYF. DNA for the CDR3: TGTGCCAGCAGCTTAGCGGGACAGGGGGAAGAGACCCAGTACTTC.

The chain has TRBV5-1 and TRBJ2-1; the D is unclear. The V gene's germline CDR1 is SGHRS and CDR2 YFSETQ. V was clipped by 5 bases and J by 6 bases, with 18 bases between them. This CDR3 is 15 amino acids long. CDR3 nucleotides: TGCGCCAGCAGTAACGGCCACGGACCCAGCAATGAGCAGTTCTTC. This sequence encodes CASSNGHGPSNEQFF.

The chain joins TRBV9 to TRBJ1-4; possible D gene TRBD1, 5 bases. Germline lookup yields CDR1 SGDLS and CDR2 YYNGEE. Trimming stripped 0 bases from V and 6 bases from J, with 18 bases between. The CDR3 runs 17 residues. The CDR3 DNA reads TGTGCCAGCAGCGTAGGGACCCAGGGCATAGTGGATGAAAAACTGTTTTTT. The encoded protein is CASSVGTQGIVDEKLFF. Using reference TRBV9 and TRBJ1-4 for the parts outside the CDR3, the full variable domain is DSGVTQTPKHLITATGQRVTLRCSPRSGDLSVYWYQQSLDQGLQFLIQYYNGEERAKGNILERFSAQQFPDLHSELNLSSLELGDSALYFCASSVGTQGIVDEKLFFGSGTQLSVL.

The chain recombines TRBV6-5 with TRBJ2-3; 9 positions agree with TRBD2. Germline V gene sequence: CDR1 MNHEY, CDR2 SVGAGI. The CDR3 sequence is 15 residues long. The ends lost 6 bases at V and 4 bases at J; junction bases unmatched: 8. DNA of the CDR3: TGTGCCAGCAGCATTGCGCGGGGGGGGGCAGATACGCAGTATTTT. Residues: CASSIARGGADTQYF.

This clone was detected only once. V is TRBV6-5 and J is TRBJ2-1, with D unresolved. The ends were cut back, 3 bases at V and 9 bases at J, with 0 bases in the middle. Germline lookup yields CDR1 MNHEY and CDR2 SVGAGI. The CDR3 covers 9 residues. CDR3 coding DNA: TGTGCCAGCAGTTATGAGCAGTTCTTC. Its translation is CASSYEQFF.

This chain joins TRBV2 and TRBJ1-5, with 7 bases aligning to TRBD1. This CDR3 contains 15 residues. J was trimmed by 7 bases and V by 2 bases; bases with no gene match: 8. The V gene's germline CDR1 is SNHLY and CDR2 FYNNEI. In DNA form, the CDR3 reads TGTGCCAGCAGTGAATCTGAGGGGGCAGGGCAGCCCCAGCATTTT. Its protein is CASSESEGAGQPQHF.

Regarding this clone: Different DNA sequences within this sample yield the same CDR3. The J gene is TRBJ1-1, the V gene TRBV5-1; D is ambiguous. The CDR3 has 13 amino acids. Germline CDR1 SGHRS, CDR2 YFSETQ. Deletions cut 1 base from V and 2 bases from J, with 6 bases between. CDR3 region: CASSLWGNTEAFF. The DNA of the CDR3 is TGCGCCAGCAGCTTGTGGGGTAACACTGAAGCTTTCTTT.

The chain uses TRBV25-1 and TRBJ2-2; no definite D call. CDR3 length: 11 amino acids. Germline assignment: CDR1 MGHDK and CDR2 SYGVNS. V was pared by 6 bases and J by 9 bases, with 8 bases between. CDR3 bases: TGTGCCAGCAGGCGTGGCCGGGAGCTGTTTTTT. This codes for CASRRGRELFF.

The gene calls are TRBV5-1 and TRBJ1-1; the D gene is possibly TRBD1 (6 bases). V lost 2 bases to trimming and J lost 4 bases, with 12 bases between them. Germline assignment: CDR1 SGHRS and CDR2 YFSETQ. CDR3 size: 14 residues. The CDR3 nucleotides read TGCGCCAGCAGCTTCGGTACAGGGTCCACTGAAGCTTTCTTT. It codes for CASSFGTGSTEAFF.

This chain uses TRBV2 with TRBJ2-5, with D maybe TRBD2 (6 bases). Germline V gives CDR1 SNHLY, CDR2 FYNNEI. CDR3 size: 16 residues. V dropped 2 bases and J dropped 4 bases, with 17 bases sitting between them. CDR3 sequence: CASSEFVGSELETQYF. CDR3 DNA: TGTGCCAGCAGTGAATTTGTCGGGAGCGAATTAGAGACCCAGTACTTC.

Remarks on this clone: Relative to the germline gene, one junction end is altered; a read error may explain this. The chain carries TRBV6-1 and TRBJ2-7; tentatively, D is TRBD1 (5 bases). CDR1 is MNHNS and CDR2 is SASEGT in the germline V gene. This CDR3 region has 11 residues. This CDR3 is CASSQGAEQYF. Written as DNA, the CDR3 is TGTGCCAGCAGTCAGGGTGCCGAGCAATACTTC.

The chain joins TRBV7-9 to TRBJ2-2; D remains ambiguous. The CDR3 totals 12 residues. CDR1 SEHNR and CDR2 FQNEAQ come from the germline V gene (reference sequence). The ends were cut back, 5 bases at V and 6 bases at J, with 7 bases in the middle. The chain's CDR3 is CASSPTSGELFF. The CDR3 DNA is TGTGCCAGCAGCCCAACTTCCGGGGAGCTGTTTTTT.

J is TRBJ2-2 and V is TRBV2, with 9 bases aligning to TRBD1. The trim removed 6 bases at V and 5 bases at J, leaving 4 bases unmatched. In germline, CDR1 is SNHLY, CDR2 FYNNEI. This CDR3 comprises 14 residues. For the CDR3, the DNA is TGTGCCAGCAGGAGGACAGGGGAGACCGGGGAGCTGTTTTTT. Protein product: CASRRTGETGELFF.

This clone was observed a handful of times. The J gene is TRBJ1-2, the V gene TRBV12-2; TRBD1 is taken as the D call from the table, unchecked against the DNA. TRBV12-2 is listed as a pseudogene. The CDR3 totals 17 residues. CDR3 DNA: TGTGCAAGTCGCTTAGTAGTCAGGACAGGGTCAATGGATGGCTACACCTTC. It codes for CASRLVVRTGSMDGYTF.